This entry features one TCR beta chain sequence. Repertoires were generated with immunoSEQ multiplex PCR, while TCRdb's copy carries only in-frame clones and drops some. The data hold 400,000 to 450,000 clones, with approximately 88% observed a single time. CDR3 length: 14 amino acids. V gave up 4 bases and J gave up 7 bases, with 17 bases separating them. The V gene's germline CDR1 is SGHDT and CDR2 YYEEEE. These data originate in a study of blood T cell repertoires in COVID-19. Study at large: PBMCs, B-cell-depleted T cells, or T cells provided the cDNA or gDNA that made up the material.

J is TRBJ1-1 and V is TRBV5-6; weak D call: TRBD1 (6 bases). The sample was peripheral blood. The sequence derives from a woman between 45 and 60 years old with COVID-19, enrolled during active disease. The CDR3: CASSPGLLRGEAFF. The CDR3 coding sequence is TGTGCCAGCAGCCCGGGCCTACTCAGGGGTGAAGCTTTCTTT.